This is a list of T cell receptor beta chains from one sample in a study of T-cell reconstitution after alpha-beta-depleted transplantation in children. From the PCR reads, TCRdb called clonotypes with MiXCR, one entry per CDR3 protein. The profile covers over 450,000 distinct CDR3 sequences, with 10% appearing a single time and just over 2% taken by the ten largest. Specimen: PBMCs, collected before TCRalphabeta/CD19-depleted stem cell transplant. The receptors come from a child younger than 10 with inherited bone marrow failure, due to receive a stem cell transplant. CDR3s include the opening cysteine and the closing phenylalanine or tryptophan. The D gene is left open where the match is weak. Only part of the rows carry a size: once, few, many, or a class if the clone is expanded.

clone_size	v_call	d_call	j_call	cdr3_nt	cdr3_aa
many	TRBV12-3/TRBV12-4	TRBD2	TRBJ2-7	TGTGCCAGCAGTTTAGCGCTACGGCGGGAGCCAAACTACGAGCAGTACTTC	CASSLALRREPNYEQYF
few	TRBV6-1	NA	TRBJ1-4	TGTGCCAGCAGCCCGAACCAGGGAGAAAAACTGTTTTTT	CASSPNQGEKLFF
NA	TRBV7-2	NA	TRBJ2-5	TGTGCCAGCAGCTTTTCTGCTAGCGATGAGACCCAGTACTTC	CASSFSASDETQYF
many	TRBV5-5	NA	TRBJ2-1	TGTGCCAGCAGCCCGCCAGGGTCCTACAATGAGCAGTTCTTC	CASSPPGSYNEQFF
many	TRBV7-2	TRBD1	TRBJ2-7	TGTGCCAGCAGCTTCCACCCGGGACAGGGATCCTACGAGCAGTACTTC	CASSFHPGQGSYEQYF
many	TRBV7-9	NA	TRBJ2-7	TGTGCCGTCCGGGACCGCACCTACGAGCAGTACTTC	CAVRDRTYEQYF
many	TRBV20-1	TRBD2	TRBJ2-5	TGCAGTGCTAGAGCGACTAGCGGCCAAGAGACCCAGTACTTC	CSARATSGQETQYF
NA	TRBV28	NA	TRBJ1-5	TGTGCCAGCAGTGCGACAGAGTCGTTTTATAGCAATCAGCCCCAGCATTTT	CASSATESFYSNQPQHF
many	TRBV20-1	TRBD2	TRBJ2-7	TGCAGTGCTAGAATCGAGCGGGAGGTCTTTTCCTACGAGCAGTACTTC	CSARIEREVFSYEQYF
NA	TRBV20-1	TRBD2	TRBJ2-3	TGCAGTGCTGGGCTCCTAGCGGGCGCGGGGGATACGCAGTATTTT	CSAGLLAGAGDTQYF
many	TRBV9	NA	TRBJ1-1	TGTGCCAGCAGCGTACACCATGAGGACACTGAAGCTTTCTTT	CASSVHHEDTEAFF
many	TRBV11-2	NA	TRBJ2-2	TGTGCCAGCAGCTTAGTTGGTGGCGGGGAGCTGTTTTTT	CASSLVGGGELFF
many	TRBV4-1	NA	TRBJ2-7	TGCGCCAGCAGCCTCCCTGGGTTCTCCTACGAGCAGTACTTC	CASSLPGFSYEQYF
many	TRBV6-6	NA	TRBJ2-2	TGTGCCAGCACAGAAGTAAACACCGGGGAGCTGTTTTTT	CASTEVNTGELFF
many	TRBV9	NA	TRBJ2-1	TGTGCCAGCAGCGCCGGAATGTCTACGGGCAATGAGCAGTTCTTC	CASSAGMSTGNEQFF
few	TRBV4-3	NA	TRBJ1-1	TGCGCCAGCAGCCTTGAGTACAGGGCGGACACTGAAGCTTTCTTT	CASSLEYRADTEAFF
many	TRBV7-9	TRBD1	TRBJ2-3	TGTGCCAGCAGCCTCAGGACAGGTAGCACAGATACGCAGTATTTT	CASSLRTGSTDTQYF